This T cell receptor beta chain was sequenced for a study of regulatory T cells in long-lasting Graves disease. Arm-PCR of CDR3 regions and iRepertoire HTBI primers were used to build TCR beta libraries. TCRdb independently ran MiXCR on the multiplex PCR reads; one entry per CDR3 protein. The table lists 400,000 to 500,000 distinct CDR3 sequences, around a fifth of them singletons. As for time point: persistent/refractory GD, antithyroid drugs over 5 years with positive TRAb. Isolated PBMC RNA provided the starting material for the TCR library. Germline CDR1 is GTSNPN and CDR2 is SVGIG (reference sequence). The germline V and J ends were trimmed by 0 bases and 3 bases, with 9 bases remaining between them. CDR3 length: 13 amino acids. Study findings and constraints: Persistent disease was characterized by preferential usage of TRBV28, TRBJ1-2 and TRBJ2-5.

Regarding this clonotype: Its antigen remains unidentified.

The clonotype originates from a female donor with Graves disease. The V call is TRBV30, the J call TRBJ2-7, with D unclear. This sample comprised peripheral blood mononuclear cells (PBMCs), obtained when the disease was refractory, from a patient treated with antithyroid drugs. The CDR3, as DNA: TGTGCCTGGAGTGTAATGGCTTTCTACGAGCAGTACTTC. Its protein product is CAWSVMAFYEQYF.